The following is a T cell receptor beta chain sequence with its context. The data belong to a study of PD-L1 blockade in urothelial cancer. Study details: Patients took up atezolizumab in 2014 at 1,200 mg intravenously every 3 weeks.

Assay used: immunoSEQ multiplex PCR; TCRdb lists only in-frame clones, some missing. The sample shows about 72,000 clones, around 87% of them seen only once. Time point of the sample: pretreatment peripheral blood. The receptor was isolated from a man in his fifties or sixties with urothelial cancer. Sequencing used PBMCs, obtained around atezolizumab (anti-PD-L1) treatment.

The chain's CDR3 is CASSPQGGEGAFF. CDR3 DNA sequence: TGTGCCAGCTCACCACAAGGGGGCGAAGGAGCTTTCTTT. V is TRBV18 and J is TRBJ1-1; 7 nucleotides line up with TRBD1. V was clipped by 1 base and J by 10 bases; unmatched bases: 6. This CDR3 is built from 13 residues. Germline CDR1 reads KGHSH; CDR2 reads LQKENI.